These 30 T cell receptor beta chains were sequenced from one sample in a study of fetal regulatory T cell absence and autoimmunity. This table comes from immunoSEQ multiplex PCR, and its TCRdb copy is limited to in-frame clones, with some not included. The data contain tens of thousands of clones, roughly 80% of them singletons. The specimen sequenced was cord blood. The receptor source for this set is a newborn boy with IPEX syndrome.

The V and J genes are TRBV2 and TRBJ2-7, with D tentatively TRBD1 or TRBD2 (5 bases each). V lost 8 bases and J 7 bases, leaving 9 bases between the germline ends. Germline V gene lookup returns CDR1 SNHLY and CDR2 FYNNEI. The CDR3 runs 10 residues. The CDR3 DNA reads as TGTGCCAGCGGGGGTGGGGAGCAGTACTTC. Translated, it gives CASGGGEQYF.

The chain is built from TRBV7-6 and TRBJ2-5; TRBD2 might be the D (5 bases). The V and J ends lost 5 bases and 4 bases respectively, with 5 bases between them. From germline, CDR1 is SGHVS and CDR2 FNYEAQ. This CDR3 has 11 residues. The DNA for the CDR3 is TGTGCCAGCAGCCGGGGAGAGACCCAGTACTTC. Encoded protein: CASSRGETQYF.

This rearrangement joins TRBV27 to TRBJ1-5, with 7 positions matching TRBD1. The CDR3 has 12 amino acids. J was trimmed by 7 bases and V by 3 bases; bases with no gene match: 0. Looked up from germline, CDR1 is MNHEY and CDR2 is SMNVEV (reference sequence). The CDR3 region is CASSFRGQPQHF. The DNA for the CDR3 is TGTGCCAGCAGTTTCAGGGGGCAGCCCCAGCATTTT.

Only one count was recorded for this clone. The chain joins TRBV27 to TRBJ1-2; 8 bases match TRBD1. Germline V CDR1 and CDR2: MNHEY, SMNVEV (reference sequence). This CDR3 comprises 14 residues. V trimming: 5 bases; J trimming: 4 bases; junction bases outside the gene matches: 6. CDR3 loop: CASSPPGQGYGYTF. CDR3 in DNA: TGTGCCAGCAGTCCCCCCGGACAGGGCTATGGCTACACCTTC.

The V call is TRBV27, the J call TRBJ2-7, with 10 bases matching TRBD1. The V gene end was trimmed by 4 bases and the J gene end by 6 bases; junction bases not matched to a gene: 0. Germline lookup yields CDR1 MNHEY and CDR2 SMNVEV (reference sequence). The CDR3 runs 12 residues. In nucleotides, the CDR3 is TGTGCCAGCAGTTGGACAGGGGGCGAGCAGTACTTC. Translated, it gives CASSWTGGEQYF.

This chain uses TRBV27 with TRBJ2-1; TRBD2 matches 10 bases. The V and J ends lost 3 bases and 4 bases, in that order; junction bases with no gene match: 3. Looked up from germline, CDR1 is MNHEY and CDR2 is SMNVEV (reference sequence). This CDR3 region has 15 residues. CDR3 coding DNA: TGTGCCAGCAGTTTGTCTAGCGGGGGTTACAATGAGCAGTTCTTC. Translation gives CASSLSSGGYNEQFF.

The V call is TRBV7-9, the J call TRBJ2-1, with 7 bases matching TRBD1. Germline V CDR1 and CDR2: SEHNR, FQNEAQ (reference sequence). This CDR3 is 14 amino acids long. Losses at the gene ends were 5 bases for V and 7 bases for J; bases not matched to a gene: 8. The CDR3 protein is CASSQLIQGNEQFF. The CDR3 coding sequence is TGTGCCAGCAGCCAATTAATACAGGGGAATGAGCAGTTCTTC.

The gene calls are TRBV9 and TRBJ2-3; D uncertain. The CDR3 extends over 13 amino acids. Trimming left V 4 bases short and J 3 bases short, with 9 bases between. In germline, CDR1 is SGDLS, CDR2 YYNGEE. The CDR3 spells CASSPFLTDTQYF. CDR3 in DNA: TGTGCCAGCAGCCCTTTCCTTACAGATACGCAGTATTTT. The full variable domain, in which reference TRBV9 and TRBJ2-3 provide the parts outside the CDR3, is DSGVTQTPKHLITATGQRVTLRCSPRSGDLSVYWYQQSLDQGLQFLIQYYNGEERAKGNILERFSAQQFPDLHSELNLSSLELGDSALYFCASSPFLTDTQYFGPGTRLTVL.

This clone was seen more than once but under ten times. This chain joins TRBV10-3 and TRBJ1-2; tentatively, D is TRBD1 (5 bases). The germline gives CDR1 ENHRY, CDR2 SYGVKD. This CDR3 is 13 amino acids long. The V gene lost 0 bases and the J gene lost 8 bases, with 10 bases spanning the gap. The CDR3, as DNA: TGTGCCATCAGTGAGTCAAGGGGCGCGGGCTACACCTTC. It encodes CAISESRGAGYTF.

J is TRBJ2-7 and V is TRBV15; D gene ambiguous. Germline V gives CDR1 LNHNV, CDR2 YYDKDF (reference sequence). The CDR3 covers 13 residues. V was pared by 7 bases and J by 6 bases, with 16 bases between. In nucleotides, the CDR3 is TGTGCCACCACCCTCTTTGGACGCGGCGAGCAGTACTTC. Translating gives CATTLFGRGEQYF.

The chain links TRBV27 to TRBJ2-7; possibly TRBD1 for D (6 bases). The CDR3 contains 13 residues. CDR1 MNHEY and CDR2 SMNVEV come from the germline V gene (reference sequence). Between the trimmed V and J ends, which lost 6 bases and 1 base, there was a span of 10 bases. CDR3 region: CASSWGQSYEQYF. The CDR3 DNA sequence: TGTGCCAGCAGCTGGGGACAATCCTACGAGCAGTACTTC.

The chain couples TRBV5-4 to TRBJ2-2; no clear D gene. This CDR3 contains 14 residues. Looked up from germline, CDR1 is SGHNT and CDR2 is YYREEE (reference sequence). The V and J ends lost 0 bases and 6 bases respectively, with 9 bases between them. The CDR3 DNA reads TGTGCCAGCAGCTTGGCCCCTAGTTCCGGGGAGCTGTTTTTT. This codes for CASSLAPSSGELFF.

DNA of the CDR3: TGTGCCAGCAGTGAGAAGAGGGGCCCCTATAGCAATCAGCCCCAGCATTTT. Protein product: CASSEKRGPYSNQPQHF. The genes are TRBV2 and TRBJ1-5, with TRBD1 as a possible D gene (5 bases). Germline CDR1 is SNHLY and CDR2 is FYNNEI. The ends were cut back, 3 bases at V and 0 bases at J, with 15 bases in the middle. The CDR3 totals 17 residues.

The rearrangement uses TRBV15 and TRBJ2-3; 9 bases align to TRBD1. The V gene end was trimmed by 3 bases and the J gene end by 5 bases; junction bases not matched to a gene: 6. Per the germline V gene, CDR1 is LNHNV and CDR2 is YYDKDF (reference sequence). The CDR3 extends over 15 amino acids. CDR3 sequence (DNA): TGTGCCACCAGCAGGTTGGGACAGGGAGGAGATACGCAGTATTTT. Translated: CATSRLGQGGDTQYF.

This clone was found once. J is TRBJ2-3 and V is TRBV27; 7 nucleotides align to TRBD1. The V and J ends lost 5 bases and 6 bases, in that order; junction bases with no gene match: 8. Per germline, CDR1 MNHEY and CDR2 SMNVEV (reference sequence). This CDR3 comprises 14 residues. The CDR3 loop is CASSLYRGGDTQYF. The CDR3 nucleotides read TGTGCCAGCAGTCTCTACAGGGGCGGGGATACGCAGTATTTT.

J is TRBJ2-7 and V is TRBV6-5, with a possible D match to TRBD1 (6 bases). V was pared by 4 bases and J by 2 bases, with 18 bases between. Germline loops: CDR1 MNHEY, CDR2 SVGAGI. The CDR3 is 16 residues long. The DNA for the CDR3 is TGTGCCAGCAGTTCCTTAATCGGACAGCGACCCTACGAGCAGTACTTC. This codes for CASSSLIGQRPYEQYF.

Here the CDR3 reads CASGYLTDTQYF. CDR3 sequence (DNA): TGTGCCAGCGGCTACCTCACAGATACGCAGTATTTT. The rearrangement links TRBV7-2 to TRBJ2-3; D is unresolved. The CDR3 covers 12 residues. Trimming removed 8 bases at V and 2 bases at J, with 8 bases between. CDR1 SGHTA and CDR2 FQGNSA come from the germline V gene.

The rearrangement links TRBV6-1 to TRBJ2-7; 7 bases are a match to TRBD1. CDR1 is MNHNS and CDR2 is SASEGT in the germline V gene. With 6 bases clipped from V and 0 bases from J, the junction kept 5 bases outside the gene matches. The CDR3 is 14 residues long. The CDR3 DNA reads TGTGCCAGCAGACTCCGGGACAGCTCCTACGAGCAGTACTTC. Amino acids: CASRLRDSSYEQYF.

CDR3 region: CARSQIGRVYGGELFF. The CDR3 bases are TGTGCCAGAAGTCAAATAGGCAGGGTGTATGGCGGGGAGCTGTTTTTT. The V and J genes are TRBV2 and TRBJ2-2, with D possibly matching TRBD1 (5 bases). This CDR3 contains 16 residues. V gave up 9 bases and J gave up 7 bases, with 24 bases separating them. Germline lookup yields CDR1 SNHLY and CDR2 FYNNEI.

This chain connects TRBV29-1 to TRBJ2-7, with 7 bases identical to TRBD2. Germline-derived CDR1 and CDR2 are SQVTM and ANQGSEA. The CDR3 covers 13 residues. Losses at the gene ends were 6 bases for V and 0 bases for J; bases not matched to a gene: 5. CDR3 in DNA: TGCAGCGTCCCCAGCGGGAACTCCTACGAGCAGTACTTC. Its translation: CSVPSGNSYEQYF.

The genes are TRBV7-9 and TRBJ2-1; D unclear. V was cut by 1 base and J by 2 bases, with 9 bases left in between. Germline V gene data show CDR1 as SEHNR and CDR2 as FQNEAQ (reference sequence). The CDR3 sequence is 15 residues long. The CDR3 sequence is CASSLGMVTYNEQFF. The CDR3 nucleotides are TGTGCCAGCAGCTTAGGAATGGTTACCTACAATGAGCAGTTCTTC.

The chain couples TRBV29-1 to TRBJ2-1; 7 bases agree with TRBD2. V lost 4 bases and J lost 10; bases outside the gene matches: 4. The V gene's germline CDR1 is SQVTM and CDR2 ANQGSEA. The CDR3 has 11 amino acids. Written as DNA, the CDR3 is TGCAGCGTTGTTGGGGGAGGGGAGCAGTTCTTC. Encoded protein: CSVVGGGEQFF.

The rearrangement joins TRBV6-5 to TRBJ2-1; D not resolved. Between the trimmed V and J ends, which lost 6 bases and 3 bases, there was a span of 3 bases. The V gene's germline CDR1 is MNHEY and CDR2 SVGAGI. This CDR3 is built from 11 residues. The CDR3 reads CASSRYNEQFF. CDR3 coding DNA: TGTGCCAGCAGCCGCTACAATGAGCAGTTCTTC.

The chain couples TRBV7-6 to TRBJ2-5; 8 positions agree with TRBD1. V trimming: 5 bases; J trimming: 4 bases; junction bases outside the gene matches: 9. This CDR3 region has 15 residues. Germline V CDR1 and CDR2: SGHVS, FNYEAQ. The CDR3 loop reads CASSPRGRRVETQYF. The CDR3 region has the DNA TGTGCCAGCAGCCCCAGGGGGCGCAGAGTAGAGACCCAGTACTTC.

The chain joins TRBV19 to TRBJ1-5; the match to TRBD1 covers 8 bases. V gave up 5 bases and J gave up 2 bases; unmatched junction bases: 8. CDR1 LNHDA and CDR2 SQIVND come from the germline V gene (reference sequence). The CDR3 extends over 16 amino acids. CDR3 sequence reads: CASSFGPTGGNQPQHF. Written as DNA, the CDR3 is TGTGCCAGTAGTTTTGGCCCGACAGGGGGCAATCAGCCCCAGCATTTT.

The rearrangement joins TRBV27 to TRBJ1-2, with a possible D match to TRBD1 (5 bases). Trimming shortened V by 2 bases and J by 3 bases, and 7 bases separated the two germline ends. CDR3 length: 13 amino acids. Germline assignment: CDR1 MNHEY and CDR2 SMNVEV (reference sequence). The CDR3 spells CASSLGADYGYTF. CDR3 sequence (DNA): TGTGCCAGCAGTTTAGGGGCGGACTATGGCTACACCTTC.

The chain has TRBV6-1 and TRBJ2-5; TRBD2 matches at 13 bases. There are 15 residues in the CDR3. After removal of 6 bases from V and 3 bases from J, the junction contained 4 bases not matched to a gene. Germline-derived CDR1 and CDR2 are MNHNS and SASEGT. The CDR3 loop is CASRRLAGGKETQYF. In DNA, the CDR3 is TGTGCCAGCAGGCGACTAGCGGGGGGTAAAGAGACCCAGTACTTC.

This clone was counted only a few times. The CDR3 spells CASSYSLNSNQPQHF. The CDR3 DNA reads TGTGCCAGCAGTTACTCACTGAATAGCAATCAGCCCCAGCATTTT. V and J are TRBV6-5 and TRBJ1-5; no definite D call. V was trimmed by 0 bases and J by 0 bases, leaving 6 bases between them. There are 15 residues in the CDR3. The germline V gene encodes CDR1 MNHEY and CDR2 SVGAGI.

In DNA, the CDR3 is TGTGCCAGCAGCTGGGTCCCGGGAGACACCGGGGAGCTGTTTTTT. Translation: CASSWVPGDTGELFF. The chain has TRBV7-6 and TRBJ2-2; TRBD2 might be the D (6 bases). The CDR3 contains 15 residues. Germline V lookup: CDR1 SGHVS, CDR2 FNYEAQ. Trimming cost V 4 bases and J 3 bases, with 12 bases left between them.

The chain joins TRBV7-9 to TRBJ1-2; 10 bases line up with TRBD1. Germline V gene lookup returns CDR1 SEHNR and CDR2 FQNEAQ (reference sequence). The CDR3 contains 14 residues. The ends lost 0 bases at V and 7 bases at J; junction bases unmatched: 2. CDR3 sequence: CASSLAGQGSGYTF. CDR3 nucleotide sequence: TGTGCCAGCAGCTTAGCGGGACAGGGGAGTGGCTACACCTTC.